This T cell receptor (beta chain) is from a study of T-cell memory formation after mild COVID-19. Study results and limitations: In second-wave clones peaking day 37, SARS-CoV-2 specificity remained unconfirmed. CM and EM subsets held most contracting CD4+ clones; EMRA held CD8+ ones. Memory sampled before infection contained some responding clones, suggesting cross-reactive memory joined.

After removal of 6 bases from V and 8 bases from J, the junction contained 9 bases not matched to a gene. The CDR3 has 14 amino acids. Germline V gene lookup returns CDR1 SGHRS and CDR2 YFSETQ. 5'RACE, which relied on constant-segment primers, yielded TCR alpha and TCR beta cDNA libraries carrying sample barcodes and UMIs. In TCRdb, the 5' RACE reads were re-called with MiXCR into one record per CDR3 protein. In the table there are hundreds of thousands of distinct CDR3 sequences, about 13% of which are singletons. This clonotype was seen many times. Its specificity is not known. This clonotype was obtained from a man in his late teens or twenties who had mild COVID-19 (a few samples of this study predate the infection). Cell type and time point are not known. The specimen was PBMCs or a T cell subset sorted from them (not recorded which). The chain couples TRBV5-1 to TRBJ2-1; the match to TRBD1 covers 9 bases. DNA of the CDR3: TGCGCCAGCACCCCCGGGACAGGGTTGGATGAGCAGTTCTTC. Residues: CASTPGTGLDEQFF.